The 4 T cell receptor beta chains given below trace back to one sample, sequenced in a study of somatic mutations in cytotoxic T cells in rheumatoid arthritis. Measured with immunoSEQ multiplex PCR; TCRdb has only the in-frame clones, and not every one. The data contain fewer than 13,000 clones, about 70% of them singletons. The specimen was CD8+ T cells sorted from blood. The receptors were sampled from a man between 60 and 75 years old in good health.

The chain has TRBV7-9 and TRBJ2-7; D possibly corresponds to TRBD1 (5 bases). Per germline, CDR1 SEHNR and CDR2 FQNEAQ (reference sequence). The CDR3 length is 12 residues. Trimming stripped 4 bases from V and 5 bases from J, with 9 bases between. The CDR3 region has the DNA TGTGCCAGCAGCTCCCAGGGAAACGAGCAGTACTTC. The encoded protein is CASSSQGNEQYF.

The rearrangement links TRBV27 to TRBJ1-1, with 8 positions matching TRBD1. CDR1 is MNHEY and CDR2 is SMNVEV in the germline V gene (reference sequence). CDR3 length: 14 amino acids. V lost 5 bases to trimming and J lost 2 bases; unmatched junction nucleotides: 4. The CDR3 region has the DNA TGTGCCAGCAGTCCACAGGGGGGAAACACTGAAGCTTTCTTT. This encodes CASSPQGGNTEAFF.

The J gene is TRBJ2-3, the V gene TRBV19; no definite D call. Trimming pared 2 bases from V and 0 bases from J, leaving 6 bases between. Germline V gene data show CDR1 as LNHDA and CDR2 as SQIVND (reference sequence). The CDR3 length is 14 residues. The CDR3: CASSILDSTDTQYF. CDR3 in DNA: TGTGCCAGTAGTATATTAGACAGCACAGATACGCAGTATTTT.

The rearrangement joins TRBV6-5 to TRBJ1-4; 9 bases are a match to TRBD1. The V gene end was trimmed by 6 bases and the J gene end by 1 base; junction bases not matched to a gene: 3. Germline-derived CDR1 and CDR2 are MNHEY and SVGAGI. The CDR3 is 15 residues long. CDR3 in DNA: TGTGCCAGCAGGGAGACAGGGGGAACTAATGAAAAACTGTTTTTT. It yields the protein CASRETGGTNEKLFF.